What follows are 28 T cell receptor beta chains derived from one specimen sequenced in a study of T cells of healthy individuals. TCRdb re-called the 5' RACE reads through MiXCR, storing one row per CDR3 protein. This table has around 98,000 distinct CDR3 sequences, approximately 18% appearing once. The origin of the receptors is a human donor in good health.

This chain uses TRBV4-3 with TRBJ1-1; D is unresolved. V dropped 4 bases and J dropped 3 bases, with 15 bases sitting between them. This CDR3 is built from 15 residues. From germline, CDR1 is LGHNA and CDR2 YSLEER. This CDR3 is CASSRLLGPDTEAFF. The CDR3, as DNA: TGCGCCAGCAGCCGCCTGTTGGGCCCAGACACTGAAGCTTTCTTT.

This clonotype was counted between two and nine times. The chain joins TRBV3-1 to TRBJ2-2; the match to TRBD2 covers 7 bases. CDR3 length: 14 residues. Germline V gene sequence: CDR1 LGHDT, CDR2 YNNKEL (reference sequence). V was clipped by 9 bases and J by 6 bases; unmatched bases: 10. CDR3 nucleotide sequence: TGTGCCAGTTCCCTGGGGGGGGAACCCGGGGAGCTGTTTTTT. It encodes CASSLGGEPGELFF.

This chain connects TRBV28 to TRBJ2-7; TRBD2 is a possible D gene (5 bases). CDR3 length: 12 amino acids. V was cut by 5 bases and J by 2 bases, with 7 bases left in between. Germline loops: CDR1 MDHEN, CDR2 SYDVKM. CDR3 in DNA: TGTGCCAGCAGTGGACTCCCCTACGAGCAGTACTTC. Amino acids: CASSGLPYEQYF.

In its sample, this clonotype was seen many times. The genes are TRBV19 and TRBJ1-5; D gene ambiguous. V gave up 2 bases and J gave up 0 bases, with 11 bases separating them. From germline, CDR1 is LNHDA and CDR2 SQIVND (reference sequence). CDR3 length: 16 amino acids. CDR3 protein: CASSIWGGNSNQPQHF. In nucleotides, the CDR3 is TGTGCCAGTAGTATATGGGGAGGGAATAGCAATCAGCCCCAGCATTTT. The complete variable domain, with remaining parts taken from reference TRBV19 and TRBJ1-5, reads DGGITQSPKYLFRKEGQNVTLSCEQNLNHDAMYWYRQDPGQGLRLIYYSQIVNDFQKGDIAEGYSVSREKKESFPLTVTSAQKNPTAFYLCASSIWGGNSNQPQHFGDGTRLSIL.

This clonotype has more than one count but fewer than ten. The chain recombines TRBV6-2 or TRBV6-3 with TRBJ1-5; D may be TRBD1 (5 bases). The CDR3 spans 14 residues. Germline V gene sequence: CDR1 MNHEY, CDR2 SVGEGT. V dropped 2 bases and J dropped 6 bases, with 11 bases sitting between them. The CDR3 is CASSYVGVSQPQHF. In DNA form, the CDR3 reads TGTGCCAGCAGTTACGTGGGGGTTAGTCAGCCCCAGCATTTT.

The chain recombines TRBV20-1 with TRBJ2-5; the match to TRBD2 covers 12 bases. Looked up from germline, CDR1 is DFQATT and CDR2 is SNEGSKA (reference sequence). The CDR3 is made up of 17 amino acids. V trimming: 3 bases; J trimming: 2 bases; junction bases outside the gene matches: 10. CDR3 DNA sequence: TGCAGTGCTAGGTCGCTAGCGGGAGGGCCGGGGCAAGAGACCCAGTACTTC. This codes for CSARSLAGGPGQETQYF.

Only a few counts were recorded for this clonotype. The chain combines TRBV12-3 or TRBV12-4 with TRBJ2-2; 7 bases match TRBD2. The CDR3 spans 16 residues. J lost 1 base, V lost 5 bases, and 7 bases had no gene match. CDR3 residues: CASSLGREQNTGELFF. The CDR3 DNA is TGTGCCAGCAGTCTGGGGAGGGAGCAGAACACCGGGGAGCTGTTTTTT.

This clonotype was observed at least ten times. The V gene is TRBV18, the J gene TRBJ1-2; D gene unclear. Germline V gene data show CDR1 as KGHSH and CDR2 as LQKENI. V was shortened by 6 bases and J by 0 bases, with 17 bases between the two germline ends. The CDR3 totals 16 residues. CDR3 protein: CASSPGLTQANYGYTF. CDR3 DNA: TGTGCCAGCTCCCCCGGGCTTACCCAGGCTAACTATGGCTACACCTTC. Full variable domain (remainder filled in from reference TRBV18 and TRBJ1-2): NAGVMQNPRHLVRRRGQEARLRCSPMKGHSHVYWYRQLPEEGLKFMVYLQKENIIDESGMPKERFSAEFPKEGPSILRIQQVVRGDSAAYFCASSPGLTQANYGYTFGSGTRLTVV.

The sample holds a few counts of this clonotype. CDR3 sequence reads: CASSLSPGSNTGELFF. The CDR3 DNA sequence: TGTGCCAGCAGTTTATCGCCGGGGAGTAACACCGGGGAGCTGTTTTTT. The chain has TRBV28 and TRBJ2-2; TRBD2 is a possible D gene (5 bases). Trimming removed 1 base from V and 2 bases from J, with 11 bases in between. Germline V gene sequence: CDR1 MDHEN, CDR2 SYDVKM. This CDR3 has 16 residues.

This chain connects TRBV10-3 to TRBJ2-4; 9 bases line up with TRBD1. The length of the CDR3 is 15 residues. In germline, CDR1 is ENHRY, CDR2 SYGVKD. With V trimmed by 4 bases and J by 6 bases, 7 bases remained unmatched. The CDR3 here is CAISGGQGLGNIQYF. CDR3 DNA sequence: TGTGCCATCAGTGGGGGACAGGGCTTAGGAAACATTCAGTACTTC.

This clonotype was detected ten times or more. The J gene is TRBJ1-2, the V gene TRBV20-1, with D perhaps TRBD1 (6 bases). In germline, CDR1 is DFQATT, CDR2 SNEGSKA (reference sequence). The CDR3 loop spans 14 amino acids. V lost 7 bases, J lost 4 bases, and 19 bases lay in between. The CDR3 nucleotides read TGCAGTGTTTCCGCGGGGGGCCCTTTCTATGGCTACACCTTC. Amino acids: CSVSAGGPFYGYTF.

The rearrangement uses TRBV2 and TRBJ2-7, with unresolved D. Trimming took off 3 bases at V and 0 bases at J, with 6 bases between the two ends. The CDR3 is made up of 13 amino acids. CDR1 and CDR2 from the germline V gene are SNHLY and FYNNEI. The CDR3 bases are TGTGCCAGCAGTGAGGTAGCCTCCTACGAGCAGTACTTC. It codes for CASSEVASYEQYF. The complete variable domain, with remaining parts taken from reference TRBV2 and TRBJ2-7, reads EPEVTQTPSHQVTQMGQEVILRCVPISNHLYFYWYRQILGQKVEFLVSFYNNEISEKSEIFDDQFSVERPDGSNFTLKIRSTKLEDSAMYFCASSEVASYEQYFGPGTRLTVT.

The sample holds many counts of this clonotype. The chain employs TRBV20-1 and TRBJ2-3, with 8 bases aligning to TRBD2. CDR1 is DFQATT, CDR2 SNEGSKA, per germline (reference sequence). The CDR3 consists of 13 residues. In DNA, the CDR3 is TGCAGCCTTAGCGGGGACTACACAGATACGCAGTATTTT. It is translated as CSLSGDYTDTQYF.

The table lists this clonotype with many counts. The rearrangement joins TRBV7-2 to TRBJ2-3; D is perhaps TRBD1 or TRBD2 (5 bases each). V lost 2 bases, J lost 6 bases, and 9 bases lay in between. The germline V gene encodes CDR1 SGHTA and CDR2 FQGNSA. This CDR3 comprises 13 residues. CDR3 in amino acids: CASSLIWGDTQYF. CDR3 sequence (DNA): TGTGCCAGCAGCTTAATCTGGGGGGATACGCAGTATTTT.

CDR3 bases: TGTGCCAGCAGCCTTCGGACAACCACAGATACGCAGTATTTT. Its protein is CASSLRTTTDTQYF. V is TRBV4-2 and J is TRBJ2-3; the D gene is possibly TRBD1 (5 bases). V lost 4 bases and J lost 2, with 10 bases in between. Per germline, CDR1 LGHNA and CDR2 YNFKEQ. This CDR3 has 14 residues.

This chain links TRBV4-3 with TRBJ2-2; TRBD2 agrees at 8 bases. J gave up 4 bases and V 2 bases, and 6 bases lay outside the gene matches. Per germline, CDR1 LGHNA and CDR2 YSLEER. This CDR3 is built from 16 residues. This chain's CDR3 is CASSQPPAGGTGELFF. Here the CDR3 DNA reads TGCGCCAGCAGCCAACCCCCCGCGGGGGGCACCGGGGAGCTGTTTTTT.

A few counts support this clonotype. The chain joins TRBV2 to TRBJ1-2; weak D call: TRBD1 (5 bases). Trimming removed 6 bases from V and 4 bases from J, with 12 bases in between. The CDR3 sequence is 13 residues long. In germline, CDR1 is SNHLY, CDR2 FYNNEI. The CDR3 reads CASRSGVGYGYTF. The CDR3 coding sequence is TGTGCCAGCAGATCGGGGGTAGGCTATGGCTACACCTTC.

The count of this clonotype is one. The CDR3 sequence is CASSSPLWSSYNEQFF. The CDR3 DNA sequence: TGTGCCAGCAGTTCCCCCCTATGGAGCTCCTACAATGAGCAGTTCTTC. The V and J genes are TRBV27 and TRBJ2-1, with D hard to call. Germline CDR1 and CDR2: MNHEY and SMNVEV (reference sequence). Deletions cut 4 bases from V and 0 bases from J, with 13 bases between. This CDR3 is 16 amino acids long.

This clonotype was found many times. The J gene is TRBJ1-1, the V gene TRBV28; 8 positions agree with TRBD1. This CDR3 has 14 amino acids. Germline CDR1 is MDHEN and CDR2 is SYDVKM. Trimming took 11 bases from V and 2 from J; bases not matched to a gene: 10. The CDR3, as DNA: TGTGCCGCGCGACAGGGGTTTGGCAACACTGAAGCTTTCTTT. Its protein product is CAARQGFGNTEAFF.

This clonotype was seen at least ten times. J is TRBJ2-5 and V is TRBV6-5; 8 bases line up with TRBD2. Trimming removed 6 bases from V and 0 bases from J; junction bases left unmatched: 6. The germline V gene has CDR1 MNHEY and CDR2 SVGAGI. The CDR3 has 15 residues. CDR3 sequence: CASSASGHYQETQYF. In nucleotides, the CDR3 is TGTGCCAGCAGCGCTAGCGGGCATTACCAAGAGACCCAGTACTTC.

The table lists this clonotype with a few counts. The chain couples TRBV7-2 to TRBJ2-2; 7 nucleotides align to TRBD1. The junction had 8 bases not matched to a gene; V was cut back by 4 bases and J by 3 bases. The CDR3 runs 16 residues. Germline V gives CDR1 SGHTA, CDR2 FQGNSA. The CDR3 DNA reads as TGTGCCAGCAGCTCAACACAGGGGTCGTACACCGGGGAGCTGTTTTTT. It is translated as CASSSTQGSYTGELFF.

In this sample, this clonotype turned up a few times. The chain combines TRBV7-2 with TRBJ1-1; 9 bases fit TRBD1. Looked up from germline, CDR1 is SGHTA and CDR2 is FQGNSA. CDR3 length: 14 amino acids. With V trimmed by 3 bases and J by 4 bases, 3 bases remained unmatched. For the CDR3, the DNA is TGTGCCAGCAGCTTTGACAGGGGGGCCACTGAAGCTTTCTTT. Translating gives CASSFDRGATEAFF.

This clonotype was detected a few times. This chain uses TRBV5-1 with TRBJ2-7, with TRBD1 identical over 9 bases. V lost 0 bases, J lost 6 bases, and 4 bases stayed unmatched. This CDR3 is 14 amino acids long. In germline, CDR1 is SGHRS, CDR2 YFSETQ. The chain's CDR3 is CASSLAGQGREQYF. CDR3 nucleotides: TGCGCCAGCAGCTTGGCGGGACAGGGACGCGAGCAGTACTTC.

This clonotype was found many times. This chain uses TRBV20-1 with TRBJ1-1; 10 positions agree with TRBD1. From germline, CDR1 is DFQATT and CDR2 SNEGSKA (reference sequence). V trimming: 5 bases; J trimming: 4 bases; junction bases outside the gene matches: 7. This CDR3 has 14 residues. The CDR3 spells CSAPRTGGFTEAFF. CDR3 DNA sequence: TGCAGTGCTCCGAGGACAGGGGGGTTCACTGAAGCTTTCTTT.

This chain uses TRBV20-1 with TRBJ2-3; D not certain. The V end lost 2 bases, the J end lost 0 bases, and 3 bases lay between the germline ends. Germline V CDR1 and CDR2: DFQATT, SNEGSKA (reference sequence). CDR3 size: 12 residues. CDR3 sequence (DNA): TGCAGTGCTAGACCCAGCACAGATACGCAGTATTTT. Encoded protein: CSARPSTDTQYF.

This clonotype was recorded a few times. The rearrangement joins TRBV6-5 to TRBJ2-7; D possibly corresponds to TRBD1 (5 bases). The germline V gene has CDR1 MNHEY and CDR2 SVGAGI. V lost 0 bases to trimming and J lost 3 bases, with 15 bases between them. CDR3 length: 16 amino acids. CDR3 loop: CASSYSQGTLLYEQYF. CDR3 DNA: TGTGCCAGCAGTTACTCGCAGGGAACCCTTCTCTACGAGCAGTACTTC.

The gene calls are TRBV6-9 and TRBJ1-3; D is perhaps TRBD1 (5 bases). This CDR3 is built from 15 residues. Trimming cost V 6 bases and J 4 bases, with 16 bases left between them. Germline V gene sequence: CDR1 MNHGY, CDR2 SVAAGI. In DNA, the CDR3 is TGTGCCAGCAGCGCGTCGGCCAGGGAGGGAAACACCATATATTTT. It is translated as CASSASAREGNTIYF.

Ten or more counts support this clonotype. The genes are TRBV6-2 or TRBV6-3 and TRBJ1-5, with no clear D. Germline V lookup: CDR1 MNHEY, CDR2 SVGEGT. V was shortened by 10 bases and J by 3 bases, with 13 bases between the two germline ends. This CDR3 is 13 amino acids long. DNA for the CDR3: TGTGCCACTAGGAGGGAGGTCAATCAGCCCCAGCATTTT. Its protein product is CATRREVNQPQHF.